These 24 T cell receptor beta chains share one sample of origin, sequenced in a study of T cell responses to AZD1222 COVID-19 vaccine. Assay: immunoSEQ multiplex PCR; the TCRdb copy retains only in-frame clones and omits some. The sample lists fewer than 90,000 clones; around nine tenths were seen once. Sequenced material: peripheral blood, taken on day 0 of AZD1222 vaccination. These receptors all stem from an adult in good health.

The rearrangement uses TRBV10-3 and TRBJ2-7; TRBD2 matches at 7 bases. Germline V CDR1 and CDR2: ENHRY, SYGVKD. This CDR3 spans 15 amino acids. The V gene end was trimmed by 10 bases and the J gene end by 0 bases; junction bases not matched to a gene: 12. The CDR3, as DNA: TGTGCCACAGGGAAGGGAGGGGCTAGCTCCTACGAGCAGTACGTC. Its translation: CATGKGGASSYEQYV.

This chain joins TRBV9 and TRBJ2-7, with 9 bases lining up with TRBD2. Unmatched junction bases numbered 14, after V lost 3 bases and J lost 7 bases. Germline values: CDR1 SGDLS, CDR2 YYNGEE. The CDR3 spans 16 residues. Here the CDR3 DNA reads TGTGCCAGCAGCGCCAAATTAGCGGGAGCGCTGCGAGAGCAGTACTTC. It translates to CASSAKLAGALREQYF.

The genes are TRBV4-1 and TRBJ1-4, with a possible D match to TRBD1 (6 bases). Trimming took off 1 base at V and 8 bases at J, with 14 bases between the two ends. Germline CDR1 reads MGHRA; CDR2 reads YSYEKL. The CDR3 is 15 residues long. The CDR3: CASSQGTGLREKLFF. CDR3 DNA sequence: TGCGCCAGCAGCCAAGGAACAGGGCTGCGGGAAAAACTGTTTTTT.

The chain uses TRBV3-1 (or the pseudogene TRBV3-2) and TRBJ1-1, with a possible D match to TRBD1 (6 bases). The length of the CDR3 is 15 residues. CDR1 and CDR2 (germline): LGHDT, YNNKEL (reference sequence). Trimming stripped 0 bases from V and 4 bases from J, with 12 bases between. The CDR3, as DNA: TGTGCCAGCAGCCAAGACGGGGGGACACCCACTGAAGCTTTCTTT. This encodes CASSQDGGTPTEAFF.

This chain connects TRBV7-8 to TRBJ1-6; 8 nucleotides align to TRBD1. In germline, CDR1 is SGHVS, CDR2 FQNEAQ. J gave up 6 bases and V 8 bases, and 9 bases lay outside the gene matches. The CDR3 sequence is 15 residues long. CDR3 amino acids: CASCQGAVSNSPLHF. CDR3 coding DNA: TGTGCCAGCTGCCAGGGGGCGGTTTCTAATTCACCCCTCCACTTT.

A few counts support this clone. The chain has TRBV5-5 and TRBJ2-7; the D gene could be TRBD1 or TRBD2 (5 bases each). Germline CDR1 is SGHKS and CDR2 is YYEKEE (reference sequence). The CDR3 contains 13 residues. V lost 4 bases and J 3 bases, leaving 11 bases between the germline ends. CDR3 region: CASSHGTGYEQYV. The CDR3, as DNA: TGTGCCAGCAGCCACGGGACGGGCTACGAGCAGTACGTC.

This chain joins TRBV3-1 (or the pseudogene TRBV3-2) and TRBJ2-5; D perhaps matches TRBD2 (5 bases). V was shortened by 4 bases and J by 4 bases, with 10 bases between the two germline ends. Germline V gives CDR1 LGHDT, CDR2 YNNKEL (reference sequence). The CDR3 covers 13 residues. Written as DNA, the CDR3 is TGTGCCAGCAGCCCCGGAGGTGGAGAGACCCAGTACTTC. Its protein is CASSPGGGETQYF.

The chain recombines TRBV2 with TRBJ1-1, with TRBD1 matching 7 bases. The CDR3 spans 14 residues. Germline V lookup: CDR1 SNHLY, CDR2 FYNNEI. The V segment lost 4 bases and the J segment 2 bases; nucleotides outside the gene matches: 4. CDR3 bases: TGTGCCAGCAGTGGACAGGGCCTAAACACTGAAGCTTTCTTT. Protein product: CASSGQGLNTEAFF. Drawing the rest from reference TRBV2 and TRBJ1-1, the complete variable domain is EPEVTQTPSHQVTQMGQEVILRCVPISNHLYFYWYRQILGQKVEFLVSFYNNEISEKSEIFDDQFSVERPDGSNFTLKIRSTKLEDSAMYFCASSGQGLNTEAFFGQGTRLTVV.

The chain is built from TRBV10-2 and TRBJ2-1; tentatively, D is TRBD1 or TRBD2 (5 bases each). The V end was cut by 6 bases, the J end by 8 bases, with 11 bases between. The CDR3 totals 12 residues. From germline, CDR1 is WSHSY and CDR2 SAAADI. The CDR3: CASRIRDDEQFF. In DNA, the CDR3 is TGCGCCAGCAGGATCAGGGACGATGAGCAGTTCTTC.

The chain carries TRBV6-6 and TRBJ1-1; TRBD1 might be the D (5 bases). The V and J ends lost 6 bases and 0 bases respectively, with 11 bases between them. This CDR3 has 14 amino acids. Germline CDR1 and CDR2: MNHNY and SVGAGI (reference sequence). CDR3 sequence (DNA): TGTGCCAGCAGCCGGGGGGTAATGAACACTGAAGCTTTCTTT. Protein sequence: CASSRGVMNTEAFF.

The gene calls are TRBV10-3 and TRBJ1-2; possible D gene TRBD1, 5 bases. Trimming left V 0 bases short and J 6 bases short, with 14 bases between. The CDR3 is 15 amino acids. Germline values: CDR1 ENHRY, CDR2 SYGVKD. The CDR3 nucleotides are TGTGCCATCAGTGAGTCGAGGGAAGGGGCACATGGCTACACCTTC. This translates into CAISESREGAHGYTF.

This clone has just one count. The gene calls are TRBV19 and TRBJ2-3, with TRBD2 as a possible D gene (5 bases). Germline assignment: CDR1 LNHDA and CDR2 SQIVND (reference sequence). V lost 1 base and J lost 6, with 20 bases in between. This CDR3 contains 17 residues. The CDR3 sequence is CASSIGGLSGLGDTQYF. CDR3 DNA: TGTGCCAGTAGTATAGGAGGACTCTCCGGCCTAGGCGATACGCAGTATTTT.

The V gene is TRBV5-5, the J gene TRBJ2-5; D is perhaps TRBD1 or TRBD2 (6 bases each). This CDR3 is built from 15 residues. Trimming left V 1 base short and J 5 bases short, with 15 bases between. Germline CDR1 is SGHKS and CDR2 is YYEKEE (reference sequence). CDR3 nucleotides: TGTGCCAGCAGCTTGATGGGGGGCGGGTTGGAGACCCAGTACTTC. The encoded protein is CASSLMGGGLETQYF.

The CDR3 reads CAISPGQSTSTDTQYF. CDR3 coding DNA: TGTGCCATCAGCCCCGGACAGTCCACTAGCACAGATACGCAGTATTTT. V gene TRBV10-3 combines with J gene TRBJ2-3, with a tentative D call TRBD1 (6 bases). The germline V and J ends were trimmed by 6 bases and 0 bases, with 16 bases remaining between them. The V gene's germline CDR1 is ENHRY and CDR2 SYGVKD. The CDR3 length is 16 residues.

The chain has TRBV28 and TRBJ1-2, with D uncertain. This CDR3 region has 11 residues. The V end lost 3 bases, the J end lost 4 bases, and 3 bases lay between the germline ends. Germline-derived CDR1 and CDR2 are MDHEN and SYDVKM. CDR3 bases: TGTGCCAGCAGTTTCGCCTATGGCTACACCTTC. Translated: CASSFAYGYTF.

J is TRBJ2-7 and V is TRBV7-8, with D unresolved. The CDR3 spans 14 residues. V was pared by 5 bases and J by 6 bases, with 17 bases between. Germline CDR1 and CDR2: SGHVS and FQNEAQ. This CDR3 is CASSAQYQASEQYF. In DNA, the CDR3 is TGTGCCAGCAGCGCTCAGTATCAGGCGAGCGAGCAGTACTTC.

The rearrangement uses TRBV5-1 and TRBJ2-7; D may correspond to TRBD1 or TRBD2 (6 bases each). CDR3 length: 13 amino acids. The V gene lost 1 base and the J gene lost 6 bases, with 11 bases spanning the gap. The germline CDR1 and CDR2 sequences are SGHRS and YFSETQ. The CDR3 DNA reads TGCGCCAGCAGCTTGAGGGGGGTAGGCGAGCAGTACGTC. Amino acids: CASSLRGVGEQYV.

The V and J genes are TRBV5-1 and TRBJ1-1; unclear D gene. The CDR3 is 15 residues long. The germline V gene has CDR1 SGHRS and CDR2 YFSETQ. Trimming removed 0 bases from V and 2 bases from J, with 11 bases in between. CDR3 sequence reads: CASSLVYTKNTEAFF. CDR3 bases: TGCGCCAGCAGCTTGGTGTACACGAAAAACACTGAAGCTTTCTTT.

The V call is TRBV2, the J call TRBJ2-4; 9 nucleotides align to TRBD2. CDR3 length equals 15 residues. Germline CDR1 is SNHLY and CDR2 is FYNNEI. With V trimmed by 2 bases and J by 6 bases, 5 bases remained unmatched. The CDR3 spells CASSEISGSGNIQYF. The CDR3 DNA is TGTGCCAGCAGTGAAATTAGCGGGAGCGGAAACATTCAGTACTTC.

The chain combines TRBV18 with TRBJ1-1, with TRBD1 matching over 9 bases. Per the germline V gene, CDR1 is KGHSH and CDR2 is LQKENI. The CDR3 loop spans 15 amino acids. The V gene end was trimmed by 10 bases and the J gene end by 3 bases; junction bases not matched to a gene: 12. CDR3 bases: TGTGCCACCCGGGACAGGGTAAATCAAGACACTGAAGCTTTCTTT. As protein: CATRDRVNQDTEAFF.

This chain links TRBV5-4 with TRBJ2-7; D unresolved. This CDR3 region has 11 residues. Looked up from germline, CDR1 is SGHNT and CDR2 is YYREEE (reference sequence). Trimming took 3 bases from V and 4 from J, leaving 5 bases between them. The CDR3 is CASSSGYEQYF. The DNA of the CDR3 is TGTGCCAGCAGCTCCGGTTACGAGCAGTACTTC.

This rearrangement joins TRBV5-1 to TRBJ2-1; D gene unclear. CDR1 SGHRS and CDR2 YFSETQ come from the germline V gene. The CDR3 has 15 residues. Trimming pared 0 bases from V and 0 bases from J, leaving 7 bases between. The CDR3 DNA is TGCGCCAGCAGCTTGGACTGGAGCTCCTACAATGAGCAGTTCTTC. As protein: CASSLDWSSYNEQFF.

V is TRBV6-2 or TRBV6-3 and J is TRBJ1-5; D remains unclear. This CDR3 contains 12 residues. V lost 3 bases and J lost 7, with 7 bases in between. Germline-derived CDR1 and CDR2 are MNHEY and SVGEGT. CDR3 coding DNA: TGTGCCAGCAGTTATAGTCCGCAGCCCCAGCATTTT. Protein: CASSYSPQPQHF.

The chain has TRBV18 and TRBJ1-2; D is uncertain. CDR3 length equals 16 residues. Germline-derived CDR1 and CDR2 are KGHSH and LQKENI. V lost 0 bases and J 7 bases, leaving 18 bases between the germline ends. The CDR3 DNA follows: TGTGCCAGCTCACCACCGAACCCTGGGGAGGGAGGTGGCTACACCTTC. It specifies CASSPPNPGEGGGYTF.